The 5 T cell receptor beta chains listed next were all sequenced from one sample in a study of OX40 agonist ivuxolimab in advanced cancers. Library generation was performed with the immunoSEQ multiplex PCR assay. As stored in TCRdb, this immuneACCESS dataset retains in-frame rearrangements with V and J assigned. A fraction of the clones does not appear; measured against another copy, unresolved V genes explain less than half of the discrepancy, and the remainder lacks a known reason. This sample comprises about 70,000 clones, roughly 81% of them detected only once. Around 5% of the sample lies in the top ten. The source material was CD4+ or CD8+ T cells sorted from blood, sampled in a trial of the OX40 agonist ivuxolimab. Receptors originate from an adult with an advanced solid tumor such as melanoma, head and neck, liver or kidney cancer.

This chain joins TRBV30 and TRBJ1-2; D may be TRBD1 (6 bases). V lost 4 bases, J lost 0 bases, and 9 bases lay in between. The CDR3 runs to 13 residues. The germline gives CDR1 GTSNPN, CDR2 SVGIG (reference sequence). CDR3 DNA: TGTGCCTGGAAAGGACAGTCTAACTATGGCTACACCTTC. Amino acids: CAWKGQSNYGYTF.

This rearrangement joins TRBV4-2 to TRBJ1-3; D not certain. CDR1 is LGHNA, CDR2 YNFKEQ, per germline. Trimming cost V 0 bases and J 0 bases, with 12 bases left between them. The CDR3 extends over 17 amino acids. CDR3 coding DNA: TGTGCCAGCAGCCAAGAGGGTTCCGGGAGCTCTGGAAACACCATATATTTT. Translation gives CASSQEGSGSSGNTIYF.

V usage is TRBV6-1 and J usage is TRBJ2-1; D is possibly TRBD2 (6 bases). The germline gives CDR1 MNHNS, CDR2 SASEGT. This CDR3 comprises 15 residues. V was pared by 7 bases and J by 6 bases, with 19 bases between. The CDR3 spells CASTNPGRGRNEQFF. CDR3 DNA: TGTGCCAGCACCAACCCCGGGCGGGGACGCAATGAGCAGTTCTTC.

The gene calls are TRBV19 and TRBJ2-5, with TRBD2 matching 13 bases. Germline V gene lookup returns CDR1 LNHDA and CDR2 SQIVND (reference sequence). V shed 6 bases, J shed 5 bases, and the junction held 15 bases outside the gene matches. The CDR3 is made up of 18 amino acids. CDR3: CASSPRLAGGPGGETQYF. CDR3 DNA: TGTGCCAGTAGCCCCCGACTAGCGGGGGGCCCCGGGGGTGAGACCCAGTACTTC. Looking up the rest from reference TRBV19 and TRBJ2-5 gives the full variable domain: DGGITQSPKYLFRKEGQNVTLSCEQNLNHDAMYWYRQDPGQGLRLIYYSQIVNDFQKGDIAEGYSVSREKKESFPLTVTSAQKNPTAFYLCASSPRLAGGPGGETQYFGPGTRLLVL.

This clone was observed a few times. The CDR3 sequence: CASSQDLGPGEKLFF. The CDR3 bases are TGTGCCAGCAGCCAAGATCTCGGGCCCGGTGAAAAACTGTTTTTT. V usage is TRBV14 and J usage is TRBJ1-4; no definite D call. Trimming took off 0 bases at V and 7 bases at J, with 12 bases between the two ends. CDR3 size: 15 residues. Germline V gene sequence: CDR1 SGHDN, CDR2 FVKESK. The full variable domain, with the rest looked up from reference TRBV14 and TRBJ1-4, is EAGVTQFPSHSVIEKGQTVTLRCDPISGHDNLYWYRRVMGKEIKFLLHFVKESKQDESGMPNNRFLAERTGGTYSTLKVQPAELEDSGVYFCASSQDLGPGEKLFFGSGTQLSVL.